The clone carrying this TCR beta chain showed up just a few times. Its specificity is unknown. At one of its ends the junction is not consistent with the germline gene, which may arise from a read error. These data come from a study of post-analysis software for immune sequencing data. CDR3 size: 14 residues. Unique molecular identifiers tagged the TCR beta cDNA libraries. cDNA molecules numbering about 470,000 came from roughly 1 to 10 million T cells. TCRdb ran MiXCR on the PCR reads and lists one entry per CDR3 protein. Of roughly 670,000 distinct CDR3 sequences listed, more than 50% are singletons. Overall study findings and caveats: Normalized Chao1 diversity was significantly lower in multiple sclerosis patients than in controls. Controls showed lower frequencies than patients for roughly 5 TRBV segments, and TRBV5-6, TRBV5-1 and TRBV20-1 were among these.

The chain recombines TRBV12-3 or TRBV12-4 with TRBJ2-7; 11 positions match TRBD1. This receptor was identified in a girl between 2 and 10 years old with multiple sclerosis. The sample taken for sequencing was blood. The chain's CDR3 is CASRRTGGSHEQYF. Written as DNA, the CDR3 is TGTGCCAGCAGGAGGACAGGGGGCTCCCACGAGCAGTACTTC.